This T cell receptor beta chain was identified in a study of siplizumab effects on memory and regulatory T cells. The table came from immunoSEQ multiplex PCR; TCRdb's copy has only in-frame clones and leaves some out. This table holds about 100,000 clones, about 90% found once. Germline assignment: CDR1 MDHEN and CDR2 SYDVKM. The V end was cut by 6 bases, the J end by 2 bases, with 14 bases between. The CDR3 spans 14 residues. Study findings and constraints: Whether proliferating Tregs in siplizumab cultures suppress was not functionally confirmed. Mappable CD4+ clones that were alloreactive averaged roughly 66% Treg-derived with siplizumab versus 25% to 30% in controls. Contribution to the alloresponse seemed major for naive T cells, which also seemed more diverse than memory cells.

Concerning this clone itself: Antigen specificity is unknown.

The chain has TRBV28 and TRBJ2-7; D possibly corresponds to TRBD1 (5 bases). The TCR comes from a human donor in good health. Some clones in this sample may be carry-over from other donors' samples. The sample taken for sequencing was CD4+ T cells sorted from blood. CDR3 nucleotides: TGTGCCAGCAGGCCGCAAGGGGTCCCCTACGAGCAGTACTTC. Protein: CASRPQGVPYEQYF.